This passage covers 31 T cell receptor beta chains from one sample sequenced in a study of CD8+ T cells in alopecia areata (dated by TCRdb to 2016 to 2018). Library construction relied on the immunoSEQ multiplex PCR assay. To provide template for TCR sequencing, every sample had RNA extracted and reverse transcribed into cDNA. TCRdb took over this immuneACCESS table, retaining in-frame rearrangements with V and J assigned. Such tables are incomplete; in checked studies, under half of the missing clones stem from an unresolved V gene, and the remainder is unexplained. This sample holds more than 200,000 clones; around two thirds were observed only once. The ten largest make up approximately 1.2% of the sample. Per the publication, the time point label means: baseline before oral tofacitinib. Material: CD4+ T cells sorted from blood, obtained at week 0. Source of these receptors: a human donor with alopecia areata.

This rearrangement joins TRBV9 to TRBJ2-5; TRBD2 aligns across 7 bases. V dropped 1 base and J dropped 0; count of bases not matched to a gene: 3. Germline values: CDR1 SGDLS, CDR2 YYNGEE. The length of the CDR3 is 15 residues. CDR3 DNA sequence: TGTGCCAGCAGCGTAACTAGCGCTGACCAAGAGACCCAGTACTTC. Translating gives CASSVTSADQETQYF. Supplemented by reference TRBV9 and TRBJ2-5, the full variable domain reads DSGVTQTPKHLITATGQRVTLRCSPRSGDLSVYWYQQSLDQGLQFLIQYYNGEERAKGNILERFSAQQFPDLHSELNLSSLELGDSALYFCASSVTSADQETQYFGPGTRLLVL.

The gene calls are TRBV5-1 and TRBJ2-1; 9 bases agree with TRBD2. The CDR3 has 15 residues. Trimming removed 0 bases from V and 6 bases from J; junction bases left unmatched: 4. Looked up from germline, CDR1 is SGHRS and CDR2 is YFSETQ. In nucleotides, the CDR3 is TGCGCCAGCAGCTTGGCGCTAGCGGGGATCAATGAGCAGTTCTTC. As protein: CASSLALAGINEQFF. Full variable domain (rest looked up from reference TRBV5-1 and TRBJ2-1): KAGVTQTPRYLIKTRGQQVTLSCSPISGHRSVSWYQQTPGQGLQFLFEYFSETQRNKGNFPGRFSGRQFSNSRSEMNVSTLELGDSALYLCASSLALAGINEQFFGPGTRLTVL.

Comment on this clone: Different DNA sequences within this sample yield the same CDR3. The V and J genes are TRBV2 and TRBJ2-5; D gene ambiguous. This CDR3 contains 11 residues. Germline-derived CDR1 and CDR2 are SNHLY and FYNNEI. Trimming took off 7 bases at V and 2 bases at J, with 5 bases between the two ends. The CDR3 region is CASKYQETQYF. Written as DNA, the CDR3 is TGTGCCAGCAAGTATCAAGAGACCCAGTACTTC.

The genes are TRBV9 and TRBJ1-1, with TRBD1 as a possible D gene (5 bases). Trimming left V 4 bases short and J 1 base short, with 11 bases between. The CDR3 totals 14 residues. CDR1 is SGDLS and CDR2 is YYNGEE in the germline V gene. CDR3 nucleotide sequence: TGTGCCAGCAGCCCCACGGGGCAGAACACTGAAGCTTTCTTT. Protein sequence: CASSPTGQNTEAFF.

With respect to this clone: The sample contains more than one DNA sequence encoding this CDR3. This chain links TRBV29-1 with TRBJ2-1; D gene unclear. V was cut by 3 bases and J by 4 bases, with 7 bases left in between. This CDR3 is 12 amino acids long. Looked up from germline, CDR1 is SQVTM and CDR2 is ANQGSEA. The CDR3 loop is CSVEAGYNEQFF. In nucleotides, the CDR3 is TGCAGCGTTGAGGCAGGATACAATGAGCAGTTCTTC.

The V gene is TRBV29-1, the J gene TRBJ2-3; 9 nucleotides align to TRBD1. The V gene's germline CDR1 is SQVTM and CDR2 ANQGSEA. This CDR3 is built from 14 residues. J lost 3 bases, V lost 3 bases, and 4 bases had no gene match. In DNA form, the CDR3 reads TGCAGCGTTGAGGGACAGGGTCAAACAGATACGCAGTATTTT. This translates into CSVEGQGQTDTQYF.

The chain combines TRBV6-5 with TRBJ1-4; D is unresolved. The CDR3 is made up of 14 amino acids. Germline lookup yields CDR1 MNHEY and CDR2 SVGAGI. V lost 0 bases and J lost 7, with 9 bases in between. Here the CDR3 reads CASSYSISVEKLFF. The CDR3 DNA follows: TGTGCCAGCAGTTACTCGATCTCGGTTGAAAAACTGTTTTTT.

V gene TRBV6-1 combines with J gene TRBJ1-5; 7 positions agree with TRBD1. Germline CDR1 is MNHNS and CDR2 is SASEGT. V was clipped by 6 bases and J by 11 bases; unmatched bases: 16. The CDR3 extends over 15 amino acids. DNA for the CDR3: TGTGCCAGCAGGGAGGGAGGGGGCTATTTTTCAACCCAGCATTTT. Protein product: CASREGGGYFSTQHF.

The rearrangement links TRBV7-2 to TRBJ1-2; 7 nucleotides agree with TRBD1. Germline CDR1 is SGHTA and CDR2 is FQGNSA. Trimming removed 1 base from V and 8 bases from J; junction bases left unmatched: 7. The CDR3 length is 14 residues. The CDR3 DNA reads as TGTGCCAGCAGCTTAGTCACAGGGGATTTGGGCTACACCTTC. Its translation: CASSLVTGDLGYTF. Full variable domain (rest looked up from reference TRBV7-2 and TRBJ1-2): GAGVSQSPSNKVTEKGKDVELRCDPISGHTALYWYRQSLGQGLEFLIYFQGNSAPDKSGLPSDRFSAERTGGSVSTLTIQRTQQEDSAVYLCASSLVTGDLGYTFGSGTRLTVV.

The chain is built from TRBV29-1 and TRBJ2-5; 9 nucleotides agree with TRBD2. The CDR3 sequence is 15 residues long. CDR1 and CDR2 from the germline V gene are SQVTM and ANQGSEA. With 8 bases clipped from V and 5 bases from J, the junction kept 15 bases outside the gene matches. CDR3 nucleotides: TGCAGCCCGAGGCCAGCGGGGGGATCGGAGGAGACCCAGTACTTC. Protein product: CSPRPAGGSEETQYF.

This clone was seen just once. The rearrangement links TRBV30 to TRBJ1-2; TRBD1 matches 9 bases. The CDR3 is 15 residues long. Losses at the gene ends were 3 bases for V and 2 bases for J; bases not matched to a gene: 7. Germline CDR1 GTSNPN, CDR2 SVGIG (reference sequence). The CDR3 DNA reads TGTGCCTGGAGGATTTCTGGGACAGGGAACTATGGCTACACCTTC. Encoded protein: CAWRISGTGNYGYTF. The entire variable domain, with the rest obtained from reference TRBV30 and TRBJ1-2, is as follows: SQTIHQWPATLVQPVGSPLSLECTVEGTSNPNLYWYRQAAGRGLQLLFYSVGIGQISSEVPQNLSASRPQDRQFILSSKKLLLSDSGFYLCAWRISGTGNYGYTFGSGTRLTVV.

This rearrangement joins TRBV29-1 to TRBJ2-1, with 8 bases fitting TRBD2. The CDR3 is 14 amino acids. J gave up 15 bases and V 6 bases, and 19 bases lay outside the gene matches. Germline assignment: CDR1 SQVTM and CDR2 ANQGSEA. The CDR3 here is CSVSSGGQGVTRFF. The DNA for the CDR3 is TGCAGCGTCTCAAGCGGGGGCCAGGGAGTGACTCGGTTCTTC.

The chain carries TRBV5-4 and TRBJ1-2; maybe TRBD1 (6 bases). CDR3 length: 15 amino acids. The germline V gene has CDR1 SGHNT and CDR2 YYREEE (reference sequence). Deletions cut 3 bases from V and 8 bases from J, with 20 bases between. Here the CDR3 DNA reads TGTGCCAGCAGCTCGCCCTCGACAGGCCAGGGAGGCTACACCTTC. This sequence encodes CASSSPSTGQGGYTF.

The chain carries TRBV9 and TRBJ2-1, with a weak D call TRBD2 (5 bases). Germline loops: CDR1 SGDLS, CDR2 YYNGEE. With 4 bases removed from V and 9 bases from J, the gap between germline ends came to 11 bases. CDR3 length: 12 amino acids. CDR3 loop: CASSTRGGEQFF. In nucleotides, the CDR3 is TGTGCCAGCAGCACGAGAGGAGGTGAGCAGTTCTTC.

V gene TRBV29-1 combines with J gene TRBJ2-7; D call uncertain. The V end was cut by 4 bases, the J end by 2 bases, with 12 bases between. Germline lookup yields CDR1 SQVTM and CDR2 ANQGSEA. The CDR3 has 13 residues. DNA of the CDR3: TGCAGCGTTGTAACGGTAAAAACCTACGAGCAGTACTTC. It is translated as CSVVTVKTYEQYF.

This rearrangement joins TRBV9 to TRBJ1-2; no clear D gene. Germline V lookup: CDR1 SGDLS, CDR2 YYNGEE. V was pared by 0 bases and J by 5 bases, with 11 bases between. This CDR3 has 14 amino acids. The CDR3 loop reads CASSVGSGQYGYTF. Here the CDR3 DNA reads TGTGCCAGCAGCGTAGGATCCGGGCAGTATGGCTACACCTTC.

This chain uses TRBV30 with TRBJ2-7; 7 nucleotides line up with TRBD2. The CDR3 spans 18 residues. Germline V gene lookup returns CDR1 GTSNPN and CDR2 SVGIG (reference sequence). V was clipped by 0 bases and J by 3 bases; unmatched bases: 17. CDR3 region: CAWSVPLREGKVLYEQYF. The CDR3 DNA sequence: TGTGCCTGGAGTGTACCCCTCAGGGAGGGAAAGGTCCTCTACGAGCAGTACTTC. The complete variable domain, with remaining parts taken from reference TRBV30 and TRBJ2-7, reads SQTIHQWPATLVQPVGSPLSLECTVEGTSNPNLYWYRQAAGRGLQLLFYSVGIGQISSEVPQNLSASRPQDRQFILSSKKLLLSDSGFYLCAWSVPLREGKVLYEQYFGPGTRLTVT.

This clone has only a few counts. CDR3 in amino acids: CSDDIAGGNEQFF. In nucleotides, the CDR3 is TGCAGCGATGACATAGCGGGGGGGAATGAGCAGTTCTTC. This rearrangement joins TRBV29-1 to TRBJ2-1, with TRBD2 identical over 11 bases. With 7 bases clipped from V and 7 bases from J, the junction kept 6 bases outside the gene matches. This CDR3 spans 13 amino acids. The germline gives CDR1 SQVTM, CDR2 ANQGSEA.

V and J are TRBV30 and TRBJ1-2; D not certain. V was shortened by 2 bases and J by 5 bases, with 21 bases between the two germline ends. This CDR3 is built from 16 residues. CDR1 GTSNPN and CDR2 SVGIG come from the germline V gene (reference sequence). For the CDR3, the DNA is TGTGCCTGGAGTCGCTTCCATGGGGATTCGGGGTATGGCTACACCTTC. Its protein is CAWSRFHGDSGYGYTF.

The chain links TRBV5-1 to TRBJ1-1; D perhaps matches TRBD1 (5 bases). The germline V gene encodes CDR1 SGHRS and CDR2 YFSETQ. The V and J ends lost 0 bases and 4 bases respectively, with 16 bases between them. This CDR3 spans 16 amino acids. The CDR3: CASSLGRGGTVTEAFF. For the CDR3, the DNA is TGCGCCAGCAGCTTGGGTCGCGGGGGAACAGTCACTGAAGCTTTCTTT. The full variable domain, completed using reference TRBV5-1 and TRBJ1-1, is KAGVTQTPRYLIKTRGQQVTLSCSPISGHRSVSWYQQTPGQGLQFLFEYFSETQRNKGNFPGRFSGRQFSNSRSEMNVSTLELGDSALYLCASSLGRGGTVTEAFFGQGTRLTVV.

The chain is built from TRBV30 and TRBJ1-5; D possibly corresponds to TRBD1 (5 bases). Germline CDR1 GTSNPN, CDR2 SVGIG (reference sequence). The CDR3 consists of 17 residues. The V and J ends lost 0 bases and 3 bases respectively, with 18 bases between them. The CDR3 region is CAWSVRAGSGTNQPQHF. CDR3 DNA sequence: TGTGCCTGGAGTGTACGGGCCGGGAGTGGGACCAATCAGCCCCAGCATTTT. The entire variable domain, with the rest obtained from reference TRBV30 and TRBJ1-5, is as follows: SQTIHQWPATLVQPVGSPLSLECTVEGTSNPNLYWYRQAAGRGLQLLFYSVGIGQISSEVPQNLSASRPQDRQFILSSKKLLLSDSGFYLCAWSVRAGSGTNQPQHFGDGTRLSIL.

This clone came up once. The chain joins TRBV29-1 to TRBJ2-7, with 9 nucleotides matching TRBD1. The CDR3 sequence is 13 residues long. Germline CDR1 and CDR2: SQVTM and ANQGSEA. V dropped 6 bases and J dropped 2; count of bases not matched to a gene: 5. The DNA for the CDR3 is TGCAGCGTGCAGACAGGGGGAGCCTACGAGCAGTACTTC. Protein sequence: CSVQTGGAYEQYF.

The chain couples TRBV29-1 to TRBJ1-2; maybe TRBD1 (6 bases). The germline V gene has CDR1 SQVTM and CDR2 ANQGSEA. Trimming took 7 bases from V and 8 from J, leaving 14 bases between them. The CDR3 is made up of 11 amino acids. As DNA, the CDR3 is TGCAGCGGGGGACACCTCAACGGCTACACCTTC. It yields the protein CSGGHLNGYTF.

The gene calls are TRBV5-1 and TRBJ1-2; no firm D call. The CDR3 extends over 15 amino acids. Germline V gene sequence: CDR1 SGHRS, CDR2 YFSETQ. Trimming stripped 0 bases from V and 0 bases from J, with 9 bases between. The CDR3 is CASSLDTGANYGYTF. Written as DNA, the CDR3 is TGCGCCAGCAGCTTGGATACGGGCGCTAACTATGGCTACACCTTC.

This chain joins TRBV2 and TRBJ2-6; 9 nucleotides line up with TRBD1. V dropped 6 bases and J dropped 0; count of bases not matched to a gene: 6. This CDR3 is built from 17 residues. Germline CDR1 and CDR2: SNHLY and FYNNEI. CDR3 sequence (DNA): TGTGCCAGCAGGCCGGGACAGGGTTACTCTGGGGCCAACGTCCTGACTTTC. It yields the protein CASRPGQGYSGANVLTF. Full variable domain (remainder filled in from reference TRBV2 and TRBJ2-6): EPEVTQTPSHQVTQMGQEVILRCVPISNHLYFYWYRQILGQKVEFLVSFYNNEISEKSEIFDDQFSVERPDGSNFTLKIRSTKLEDSAMYFCASRPGQGYSGANVLTFGAGSRLTVL.

The CDR3 bases are TGTGCCAGCAGGCAGGGGGCTAGAGAGACCCAGTACTTC. Translated, it gives CASRQGARETQYF. This chain joins TRBV6-5 and TRBJ2-5; 8 positions agree with TRBD1. With 6 bases clipped from V and 4 bases from J, the junction kept 4 bases outside the gene matches. The V gene's germline CDR1 is MNHEY and CDR2 SVGAGI. This CDR3 region has 13 residues.

The chain links TRBV5-1 to TRBJ2-1; D not certain. CDR1 SGHRS and CDR2 YFSETQ come from the germline V gene. The V end was cut by 0 bases, the J end by 8 bases, with 12 bases between. CDR3 length equals 14 residues. CDR3 in amino acids: CASSLGSGPDEQFF. CDR3 DNA: TGCGCCAGCAGCTTGGGGTCGGGTCCCGATGAGCAGTTCTTC.

The chain employs TRBV5-1 and TRBJ2-1; D perhaps matches TRBD1 (6 bases). The CDR3 is made up of 13 amino acids. CDR1 SGHRS and CDR2 YFSETQ come from the germline V gene. The V end was cut by 2 bases, the J end by 7 bases, with 10 bases between. The CDR3, as DNA: TGCGCCAGCAGCTTAGGGGGTATTAATGAGCAGTTCTTC. Amino acids: CASSLGGINEQFF. The entire variable domain, with the rest obtained from reference TRBV5-1 and TRBJ2-1, is as follows: KAGVTQTPRYLIKTRGQQVTLSCSPISGHRSVSWYQQTPGQGLQFLFEYFSETQRNKGNFPGRFSGRQFSNSRSEMNVSTLELGDSALYLCASSLGGINEQFFGPGTRLTVL.

The V and J genes are TRBV2 and TRBJ1-5; D not resolved. The CDR3 runs to 15 residues. Trimming pared 3 bases from V and 2 bases from J, leaving 11 bases between. The germline gives CDR1 SNHLY, CDR2 FYNNEI. In DNA form, the CDR3 reads TGTGCCAGCAGTGACTTGGGTGGCGGCAATCAGCCCCAGCATTTT. It is translated as CASSDLGGGNQPQHF.

The V and J genes are TRBV7-9 and TRBJ2-7; TRBD2 agrees at 9 bases. This CDR3 has 15 amino acids. The V and J ends lost 4 bases and 3 bases, in that order; junction bases with no gene match: 7. Germline-derived CDR1 and CDR2 are SEHNR and FQNEAQ (reference sequence). CDR3: CASSSFSSGVYEQYF. CDR3 DNA: TGTGCCAGCAGCTCCTTCTCTAGCGGGGTCTACGAGCAGTACTTC.

This chain connects TRBV27 to TRBJ1-1; no definite D call. Germline assignment: CDR1 MNHEY and CDR2 SMNVEV (reference sequence). Trimming removed 1 base at V and 8 bases at J, with 14 bases between. This CDR3 comprises 14 residues. CDR3 DNA: TGTGCCAGCAGTTTATGGCAGACAACTGGGGAAGCTTTCTTT. It specifies CASSLWQTTGEAFF.